One sample yielded the 31 T cell receptor beta chains listed below, sequenced in a study of blood T cell repertoires in COVID-19. Method: immunoSEQ multiplex PCR; TCRdb's copy keeps in-frame clones and lacks some. This sample carries 150,000 to 200,000 clones, roughly four fifths of them seen once, and the ten largest clones take 6% to 8.5%. The sample comprised peripheral blood. The receptors were sampled from an older woman with COVID-19, enrolled during active disease.

The chain's CDR3 is CASSISGSYGYTF. The CDR3 DNA reads TGTGCCAGTAGTATATCCGGGTCCTATGGCTACACCTTC. The chain employs TRBV19 and TRBJ1-2; D is unresolved. The ends were cut back, 2 bases at V and 4 bases at J, with 8 bases in the middle. In germline, CDR1 is LNHDA, CDR2 SQIVND (reference sequence). There are 13 residues in the CDR3.

The V gene is TRBV7-7, the J gene TRBJ1-4; 11 bases agree with TRBD1. CDR1 is SSHAT, CDR2 FNYEAQ, per germline (reference sequence). The J segment lost 5 bases and the V segment lost 2 bases, leaving 13 bases of the junction unmatched. The CDR3 is 19 residues long. CDR3 nucleotides: TGTGCCAGCAGCTTAAAGCGGCCCACGGACAGGGGGCGGAATGAAAAACTGTTTTTT. It encodes CASSLKRPTDRGRNEKLFF.

V usage is TRBV27 and J usage is TRBJ2-7, with TRBD2 matching 14 bases. V lost 3 bases and J lost 4; bases outside the gene matches: 11. CDR3 length: 18 amino acids. Germline V lookup: CDR1 MNHEY, CDR2 SMNVEV (reference sequence). CDR3 protein: CASSFSRGTSGSAYEQYF. The CDR3 DNA is TGTGCCAGCAGTTTCTCGAGGGGGACTAGCGGGAGTGCTTACGAGCAGTACTTC.

The J gene is TRBJ2-2, the V gene TRBV19; 7 nucleotides line up with TRBD1. Germline assignment: CDR1 LNHDA and CDR2 SQIVND (reference sequence). This CDR3 region has 15 residues. V shed 6 bases and J 1 base; nucleotides not matched to a gene: 5. The CDR3 sequence: CASSNRGRNTGELFF. As DNA, the CDR3 is TGTGCCAGTAGCAACAGGGGTCGGAACACCGGGGAGCTGTTTTTT.

The V gene is TRBV5-1, the J gene TRBJ2-1; 12 bases are shared with TRBD1. Germline V CDR1 and CDR2: SGHRS, YFSETQ. There are 17 residues in the CDR3. J lost 4 bases, V lost 3 bases, and 8 bases had no gene match. CDR3 region: CASSSWRDRGQYNEQFF. For the CDR3, the DNA is TGCGCCAGCAGCTCATGGAGGGACAGGGGGCAATACAATGAGCAGTTCTTC.

This CDR3 reads CASSPTGTGGETQYF. The CDR3 nucleotides read TGTGCCAGCAGCCCGACCGGGACAGGAGGGGAGACCCAGTACTTC. This chain connects TRBV7-7 to TRBJ2-5; 8 bases are a match to TRBD1. After removal of 5 bases from V and 5 bases from J, the junction contained 10 bases not matched to a gene. There are 15 residues in the CDR3. Germline values: CDR1 SSHAT, CDR2 FNYEAQ (reference sequence). The variable domain in full, completed from reference TRBV7-7 and TRBJ2-5, reads GAGVSQSPRYKVTKRGQDVTLRCDPISSHATLYWYQQALGQGPEFLTYFNYEAQPDKSGLPSDRFSAERPEGSISTLTIQRTEQRDSAMYRCASSPTGTGGETQYFGPGTRLLVL.

V gene TRBV7-9 combines with J gene TRBJ2-3; 7 bases match TRBD1. Germline CDR1 reads SEHNR; CDR2 reads FQNEAQ (reference sequence). Trimming took 5 bases from V and 14 from J; bases not matched to a gene: 13. This CDR3 contains 13 residues. CDR3: CASSPNRQGLWYF. Here the CDR3 DNA reads TGTGCCAGCAGCCCTAATCGACAGGGATTATGGTATTTT.

The rearrangement joins TRBV7-2 to TRBJ1-1, with 7 bases that match TRBD1. The length of the CDR3 is 14 residues. Germline V gene lookup returns CDR1 SGHTA and CDR2 FQGNSA. The junction had 3 bases not matched to a gene; V was cut back by 1 base and J by 4 bases. The CDR3, as DNA: TGTGCCAGCAGCTTAGGACAGGGAAGCACTGAAGCTTTCTTT. Translated: CASSLGQGSTEAFF.

J is TRBJ2-1 and V is TRBV19; weak D call: TRBD2 (5 bases). CDR1 and CDR2 (germline): LNHDA, SQIVND (reference sequence). This CDR3 spans 11 amino acids. V was cut by 4 bases and J by 13 bases, with 11 bases left in between. The CDR3 spells CASSTTGIQFF. CDR3 in DNA: TGTGCCAGTAGTACCACGGGAATTCAGTTCTTC.

The chain employs TRBV19 and TRBJ1-5, with 7 bases that match TRBD1. V was pared by 6 bases and J by 3 bases, with 2 bases of the junction left unmatched. Germline values: CDR1 LNHDA, CDR2 SQIVND (reference sequence). CDR3 length: 13 amino acids. CDR3 sequence (DNA): TGTGCCAGTAGGGGGACAGTCAATCAGCCCCAGCATTTT. It codes for CASRGTVNQPQHF.

The rearrangement links TRBV30 to TRBJ1-6; TRBD1 aligns across 8 bases. Per the germline V gene, CDR1 is GTSNPN and CDR2 is SVGIG (reference sequence). The CDR3 is 15 residues long. Trimming took 0 bases from V and 4 from J; bases not matched to a gene: 2. Here the CDR3 reads CAWSVGTGYNSPLHF. The DNA of the CDR3 is TGTGCCTGGAGTGTGGGGACAGGTTATAATTCACCCCTCCACTTT.

This clone showed up just a few times. The identical CDR3 is also encoded by other nucleotide sequences in the sample. This chain links TRBV5-1 with TRBJ2-2, with D possibly matching TRBD1 (5 bases). The ends were cut back, 2 bases at V and 1 base at J, with 6 bases in the middle. The CDR3 has 14 amino acids. Germline-derived CDR1 and CDR2 are SGHRS and YFSETQ. CDR3 in amino acids: CASSFQGNTGELFF. CDR3 DNA sequence: TGCGCCAGCAGCTTCCAGGGGAACACCGGGGAGCTGTTTTTT.

The rearrangement links TRBV7-2 to TRBJ2-7; D might be TRBD1 (7 bases). CDR1 is SGHTA and CDR2 is FQGNSA in the germline V gene. The CDR3 is 15 residues long. Between the trimmed V and J ends, which lost 4 bases and 4 bases, there was a span of 17 bases. The CDR3 DNA is TGTGCCAGCAGCTCAGGGGGGCTTAGCGCGTACGAGCAGTACTTC. Its protein is CASSSGGLSAYEQYF.

The rearrangement uses TRBV7-9 and TRBJ2-7, with 9 nucleotides matching TRBD2. This CDR3 comprises 14 residues. V was clipped by 1 base and J by 5 bases; unmatched bases: 3. CDR1 is SEHNR and CDR2 is FQNEAQ in the germline V gene (reference sequence). The CDR3 loop is CASSLVAGEHEQYF. The CDR3 bases are TGTGCCAGCAGCTTAGTAGCGGGAGAACACGAGCAGTACTTC.

The rearrangement links TRBV19 to TRBJ2-7; the match to TRBD2 covers 9 bases. V gave up 6 bases and J gave up 2 bases; unmatched junction bases: 5. Per the germline V gene, CDR1 is LNHDA and CDR2 is SQIVND (reference sequence). This CDR3 region has 14 residues. The CDR3: CASSATSGTYEQYF. The CDR3 DNA follows: TGTGCCAGTAGCGCGACTAGCGGTACCTACGAGCAGTACTTC.

The chain has TRBV10-2 and TRBJ1-5; TRBD1 aligns across 10 bases. The junction had 9 bases not matched to a gene; V was cut back by 4 bases and J by 6 bases. The CDR3 extends over 16 amino acids. The germline CDR1 and CDR2 sequences are WSHSY and SAAADI. CDR3: CASSGIGQGVTQPQHF. The DNA for the CDR3 is TGCGCCAGCAGTGGTATAGGACAGGGGGTCACTCAGCCCCAGCATTTT.

The chain carries TRBV4-1 and TRBJ2-7; 9 bases match TRBD2. J was trimmed by 2 bases and V by 1 base; bases with no gene match: 6. Germline V lookup: CDR1 MGHRA, CDR2 YSYEKL. The CDR3 is made up of 16 amino acids. The CDR3 DNA follows: TGCGCCAGCAGCCAAGTCGGCGGGAGGGCAACCTACGAGCAGTACTTC. Amino acids: CASSQVGGRATYEQYF.

V usage is TRBV5-6 and J usage is TRBJ2-5; a possible D gene is TRBD1 (5 bases). CDR3 length equals 15 residues. Looked up from germline, CDR1 is SGHDT and CDR2 is YYEEEE. Between the trimmed V and J ends, which lost 1 base and 2 bases, there was a span of 12 bases. The CDR3 is CASSLTSGSQETQYF. The CDR3 nucleotides read TGTGCCAGCAGCTTGACCTCAGGGTCTCAAGAGACCCAGTACTTC.

The V and J genes are TRBV9 and TRBJ2-1; D uncertain. Germline lookup yields CDR1 SGDLS and CDR2 YYNGEE. The CDR3 spans 13 residues. Trimming removed 0 bases at V and 8 bases at J, with 9 bases between. CDR3 DNA sequence: TGTGCCAGCAGCGTAGACGTTGGCTATGAGCAGTTCTTC. Translated: CASSVDVGYEQFF. The full variable domain, in which reference TRBV9 and TRBJ2-1 provide the parts outside the CDR3, is DSGVTQTPKHLITATGQRVTLRCSPRSGDLSVYWYQQSLDQGLQFLIQYYNGEERAKGNILERFSAQQFPDLHSELNLSSLELGDSALYFCASSVDVGYEQFFGPGTRLTVL.

The gene calls are TRBV30 and TRBJ2-4; no clear D gene. Per germline, CDR1 GTSNPN and CDR2 SVGIG (reference sequence). Deletions cut 2 bases from V and 5 bases from J, with 7 bases between. The CDR3 covers 12 residues. CDR3 nucleotides: TGTGCCTGGAGTCTCCCCCAAAACATTCAGTACTTC. As protein: CAWSLPQNIQYF.

This clone was detected only once. The rearrangement joins TRBV27 to TRBJ1-5; TRBD1 might be the D (5 bases). V was trimmed by 3 bases and J by 5 bases, leaving 26 bases between them. Germline V gene sequence: CDR1 MNHEY, CDR2 SMNVEV (reference sequence). The CDR3 is 19 amino acids. The CDR3 coding sequence is TGTGCCAGCAGTTTCCCGGGGGTCGGGGGTAGGGAGGTTGATCAGCCCCAGCATTTT. Its protein is CASSFPGVGGREVDQPQHF.

This chain links TRBV7-9 with TRBJ1-1; the D gene is possibly TRBD1 (5 bases). Trimming left V 3 bases short and J 6 bases short, with 17 bases between. CDR1 is SEHNR, CDR2 FQNEAQ, per germline (reference sequence). The CDR3 loop spans 15 amino acids. CDR3 in DNA: TGTGCCAGCAGCTTGGAATCTGGGGCTCGGGCTGAAGCTTTCTTT. Translated: CASSLESGARAEAFF. Full variable domain (outside the CDR3, taken from reference TRBV7-9 and TRBJ1-1): DTGVSQNPRHKITKRGQNVTFRCDPISEHNRLYWYRQTLGQGPEFLTYFQNEAQLEKSRLLSDRFSAERPKGSFSTLEIQRTEQGDSAMYLCASSLESGARAEAFFGQGTRLTVV.

The rearrangement links TRBV4-3 to TRBJ2-1, with D tentatively TRBD2 (6 bases). Germline V gene data show CDR1 as LGHNA and CDR2 as YSLEER. Trimming took off 0 bases at V and 7 bases at J, with 13 bases between the two ends. CDR3 length equals 15 residues. DNA for the CDR3: TGCGCCAGCAGCCAAGAGGGAGGTAGGGTTAATGAGCAGTTCTTC. This gives the protein CASSQEGGRVNEQFF.

The V and J genes are TRBV20-1 and TRBJ1-2; D gene ambiguous. Trimming stripped 3 bases from V and 5 bases from J, with 7 bases between. Per the germline V gene, CDR1 is DFQATT and CDR2 is SNEGSKA (reference sequence). CDR3 size: 11 residues. The CDR3 region has the DNA TGCAGTGCTAGCTCGGGGTATGGCTACACCTTC. This codes for CSASSGYGYTF.

J is TRBJ1-5 and V is TRBV7-3; tentatively, D is TRBD1 (5 bases). This CDR3 contains 15 residues. V lost 6 bases, J lost 7 bases, and 19 bases lay in between. Looked up from germline, CDR1 is SGHTA and CDR2 is FQGTGA. CDR3 amino acids: CASSYLGGAGQPQHF. CDR3 in DNA: TGTGCCAGCAGTTACTTGGGCGGGGCGGGACAGCCCCAGCATTTT.

The V and J genes are TRBV27 and TRBJ2-7; 7 bases fit TRBD1. The CDR3 covers 15 residues. The germline gives CDR1 MNHEY, CDR2 SMNVEV (reference sequence). The J segment lost 2 bases and the V segment lost 0 bases, leaving 4 bases of the junction unmatched. The CDR3 region has the DNA TGTGCCAGCAGTTTATCTCCGGGACAGACCTACGAGCAGTACTTC. Its protein is CASSLSPGQTYEQYF.

The table lists this clone with many counts. The chain employs TRBV6-1 and TRBJ1-1; maybe TRBD1 (5 bases). The V gene lost 2 bases and the J gene lost 11 bases, with 15 bases spanning the gap. The germline V gene encodes CDR1 MNHNS and CDR2 SASEGT. The CDR3 sequence is 13 residues long. The CDR3 spells CASSESRSGRAFF. CDR3 bases: TGTGCCAGCAGTGAAAGTCGATCAGGGCGGGCTTTCTTT.

This sequence joins TRBV9 and TRBJ2-4; possible D gene TRBD2, 6 bases. Trimming left V 4 bases short and J 7 bases short, with 15 bases between. Germline V gives CDR1 SGDLS, CDR2 YYNGEE. The CDR3 spans 14 residues. In nucleotides, the CDR3 is TGTGCCAGCAGCCCCGATTGGGGGGAGAACATTCAGTACTTC. Amino acids: CASSPDWGENIQYF.

The rearrangement joins TRBV6-2 or TRBV6-3 to TRBJ2-3; 8 bases align to TRBD1. Germline CDR1 and CDR2: MNHEY and SVGEGT. The J segment lost 3 bases and the V segment lost 0 bases, leaving 11 bases of the junction unmatched. This CDR3 has 18 amino acids. The CDR3: CASSYSIRGQGATDTQYF. The CDR3 nucleotides are TGTGCCAGCAGTTACTCGATCCGAGGACAGGGAGCAACAGATACGCAGTATTTT.

The chain combines TRBV5-8 with TRBJ2-3; TRBD1 agrees at 9 bases. CDR3 length equals 16 residues. V lost 3 bases to trimming and J lost 3 bases; unmatched junction nucleotides: 8. From germline, CDR1 is SGHTS and CDR2 YDEGEE. CDR3 protein: CASSSGTGFLTDTQYF. The CDR3 bases are TGTGCCAGCAGCTCCGGGACAGGGTTTTTAACAGATACGCAGTATTTT.

The chain recombines TRBV6-1 with TRBJ1-5; 7 nucleotides line up with TRBD1. The V and J ends lost 2 bases and 7 bases, in that order; junction bases with no gene match: 11. The V gene's germline CDR1 is MNHNS and CDR2 SASEGT. There are 16 residues in the CDR3. The CDR3 DNA reads TGTGCCAGCAGTGAAAAGACAGGGAAGTTAATGCAGCCCCAGCATTTT. Its protein is CASSEKTGKLMQPQHF.